The T cell receptor (beta chain) under discussion was sequenced for a study of T cell responses to AZD1222 COVID-19 vaccine. CDR1 and CDR2 from the germline V gene are KGHSH and LQKENI. The CDR3 has 14 amino acids. V lost 6 bases, J lost 5 bases, and 16 bases lay in between. The repertoire was sequenced with immunoSEQ multiplex PCR; TCRdb's copy has only in-frame clones and lacks some. The sample records about 120,000 clones, around 89% being singletons. The receptor was isolated from an adult who received the AZD1222 COVID-19 vaccine. The chain recombines TRBV18 with TRBJ1-1; D remains unclear. Sequenced material: peripheral blood, taken 28 days after the second AZD1222 dose. CDR3 loop: CASSEFSGGTEAFF. CDR3 DNA: TGTGCCAGCTCGGAATTCTCGGGTGGGACTGAAGCTTTCTTT.